This record covers a single T cell receptor (beta chain). The V gene lost 0 bases and the J gene lost 3 bases, with 5 bases spanning the gap. This CDR3 contains 14 residues. Germline CDR1 and CDR2: LGHNA and YSLEER. This sample is part of a study of T cell changes during pregnancy in multiple sclerosis. The repertoire was sequenced with immunoSEQ multiplex PCR; TCRdb's copy has only in-frame clones and lacks some. The table records around 60,000 clones, approximately 93% of them present only once. This specimen was peripheral blood, taken after pregnancy. The sequence came from a female donor with multiple sclerosis, enrolled in a pregnancy study. This sequence joins TRBV4-3 and TRBJ2-2; no clear D. CDR3 in amino acids: CASSQDMYTGELFF. CDR3 DNA: TGCGCCAGCAGCCAAGATATGTACACCGGGGAGCTGTTTTTT.